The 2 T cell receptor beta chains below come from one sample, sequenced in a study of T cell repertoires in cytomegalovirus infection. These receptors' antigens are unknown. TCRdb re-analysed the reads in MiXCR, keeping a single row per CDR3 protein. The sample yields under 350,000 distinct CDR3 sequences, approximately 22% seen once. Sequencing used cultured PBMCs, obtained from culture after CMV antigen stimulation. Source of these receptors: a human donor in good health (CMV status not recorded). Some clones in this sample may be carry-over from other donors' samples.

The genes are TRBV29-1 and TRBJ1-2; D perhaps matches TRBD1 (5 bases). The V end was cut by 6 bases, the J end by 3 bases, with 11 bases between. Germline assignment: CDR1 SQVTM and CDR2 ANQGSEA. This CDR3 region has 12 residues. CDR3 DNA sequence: TGCAGCGTGGGGGGACGCTACTATGGCTACACCTTC. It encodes CSVGGRYYGYTF.

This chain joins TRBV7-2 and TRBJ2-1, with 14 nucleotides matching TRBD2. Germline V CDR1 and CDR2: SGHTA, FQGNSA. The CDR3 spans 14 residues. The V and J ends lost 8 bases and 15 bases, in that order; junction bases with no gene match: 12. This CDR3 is CASPEPGTSGGMFF. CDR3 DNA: TGTGCCAGCCCAGAGCCCGGGACTAGCGGGGGAATGTTCTTC.